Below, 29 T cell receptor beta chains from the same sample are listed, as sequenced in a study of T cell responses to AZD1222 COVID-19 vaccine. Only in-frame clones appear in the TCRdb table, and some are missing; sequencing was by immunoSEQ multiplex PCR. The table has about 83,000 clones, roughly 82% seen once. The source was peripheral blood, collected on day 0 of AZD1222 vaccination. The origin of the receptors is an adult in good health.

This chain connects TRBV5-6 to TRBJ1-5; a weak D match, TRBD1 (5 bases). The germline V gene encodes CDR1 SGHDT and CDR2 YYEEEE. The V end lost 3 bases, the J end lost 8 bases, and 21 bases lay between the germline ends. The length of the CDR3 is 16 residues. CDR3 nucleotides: TGTGCCAGCAGCTCGCAGGTCGGGGCAGGGAGAGAGCCCCAGCATTTT. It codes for CASSSQVGAGREPQHF.

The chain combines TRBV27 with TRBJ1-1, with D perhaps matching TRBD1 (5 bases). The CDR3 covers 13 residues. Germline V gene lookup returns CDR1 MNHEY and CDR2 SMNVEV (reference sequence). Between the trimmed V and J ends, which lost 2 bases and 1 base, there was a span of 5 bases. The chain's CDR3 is CASSLDRNTEAFF. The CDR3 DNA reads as TGTGCCAGCAGTTTAGACAGGAACACTGAAGCTTTCTTT.

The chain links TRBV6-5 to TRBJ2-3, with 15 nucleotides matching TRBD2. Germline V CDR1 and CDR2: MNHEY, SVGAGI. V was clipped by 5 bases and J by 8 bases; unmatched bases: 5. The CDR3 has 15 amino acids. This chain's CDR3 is CASSNGLAGGSTQYF. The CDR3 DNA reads TGTGCCAGCAGTAACGGACTAGCGGGGGGGAGTACGCAGTATTTT.

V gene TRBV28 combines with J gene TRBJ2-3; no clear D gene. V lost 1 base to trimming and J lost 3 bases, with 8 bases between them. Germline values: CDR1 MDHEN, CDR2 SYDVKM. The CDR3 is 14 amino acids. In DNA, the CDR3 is TGTGCCAGCAGTTTATTCCCGCCTACAGATACGCAGTATTTT. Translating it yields CASSLFPPTDTQYF.

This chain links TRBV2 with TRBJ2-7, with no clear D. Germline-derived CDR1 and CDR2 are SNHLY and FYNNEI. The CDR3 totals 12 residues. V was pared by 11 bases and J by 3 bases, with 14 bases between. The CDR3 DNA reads TGTGCCTCTCGCCAGGACCTCTACGAGCAGTACTTC. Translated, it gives CASRQDLYEQYF.

CDR3 sequence: CASSEGSNTEAFF. DNA of the CDR3: TGTGCCAGCAGCGAGGGTAGTAACACTGAAGCTTTCTTT. The V call is TRBV5-5, the J call TRBJ1-1; D remains unclear. The CDR3 totals 13 residues. Germline CDR1 and CDR2: SGHKS and YYEKEE (reference sequence). The V gene lost 4 bases and the J gene lost 2 bases, with 9 bases spanning the gap.

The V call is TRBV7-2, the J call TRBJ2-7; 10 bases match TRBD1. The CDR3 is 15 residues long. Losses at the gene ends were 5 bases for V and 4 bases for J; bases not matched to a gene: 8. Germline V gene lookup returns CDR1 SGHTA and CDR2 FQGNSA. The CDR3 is CASSPRQGARYEQYF. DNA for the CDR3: TGTGCCAGCAGCCCACGACAGGGGGCGAGGTACGAGCAGTACTTC.

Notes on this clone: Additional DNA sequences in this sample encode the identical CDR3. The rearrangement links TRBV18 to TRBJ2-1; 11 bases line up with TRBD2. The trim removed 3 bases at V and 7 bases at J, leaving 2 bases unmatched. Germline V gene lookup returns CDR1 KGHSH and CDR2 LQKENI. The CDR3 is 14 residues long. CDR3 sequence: CASSPGTSGNEQFF. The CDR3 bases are TGTGCCAGCTCACCCGGGACTAGCGGAAATGAGCAGTTCTTC.

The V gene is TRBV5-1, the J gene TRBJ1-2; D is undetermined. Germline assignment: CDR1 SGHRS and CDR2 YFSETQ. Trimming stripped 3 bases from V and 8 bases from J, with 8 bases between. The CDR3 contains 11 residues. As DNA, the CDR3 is TGCGCCAGCAGCTCAATCGGGGGCTACACCTTC. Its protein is CASSSIGGYTF.

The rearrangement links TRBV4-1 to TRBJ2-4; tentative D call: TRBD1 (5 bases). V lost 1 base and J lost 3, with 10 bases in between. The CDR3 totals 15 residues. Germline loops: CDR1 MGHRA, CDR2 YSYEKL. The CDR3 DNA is TGCGCCAGCAGCCAAGTAGACAGTAACAAAAACATTCAGTACTTC. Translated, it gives CASSQVDSNKNIQYF.

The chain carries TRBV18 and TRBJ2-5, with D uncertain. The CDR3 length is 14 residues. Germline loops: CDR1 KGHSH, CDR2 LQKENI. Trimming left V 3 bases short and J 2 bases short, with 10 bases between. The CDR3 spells CASSPFGQQETQYF. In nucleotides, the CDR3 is TGTGCCAGCTCACCGTTCGGTCAGCAAGAGACCCAGTACTTC.

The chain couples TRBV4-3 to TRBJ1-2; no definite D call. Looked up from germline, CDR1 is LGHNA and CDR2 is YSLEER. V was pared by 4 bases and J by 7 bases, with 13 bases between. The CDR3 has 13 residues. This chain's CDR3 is CASSPPERSGYTF. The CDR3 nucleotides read TGCGCCAGCAGCCCCCCGGAACGGTCTGGCTACACCTTC.

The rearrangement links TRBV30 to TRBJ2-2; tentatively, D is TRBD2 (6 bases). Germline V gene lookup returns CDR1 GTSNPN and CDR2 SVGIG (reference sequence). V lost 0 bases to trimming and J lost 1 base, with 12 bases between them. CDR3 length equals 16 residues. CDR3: CAWSVIGRENTGELFF. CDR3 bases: TGTGCCTGGAGTGTTATTGGGCGGGAGAACACCGGGGAGCTGTTTTTT.

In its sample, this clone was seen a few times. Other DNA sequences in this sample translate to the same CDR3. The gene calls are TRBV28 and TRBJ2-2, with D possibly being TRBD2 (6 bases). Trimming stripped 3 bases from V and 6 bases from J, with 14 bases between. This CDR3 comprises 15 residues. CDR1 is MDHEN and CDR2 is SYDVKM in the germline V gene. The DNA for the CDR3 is TGTGCCAGCAGTTTGGCTAGCGCCAGGGCCGGGGAGCTGTTTTTT. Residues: CASSLASARAGELFF.

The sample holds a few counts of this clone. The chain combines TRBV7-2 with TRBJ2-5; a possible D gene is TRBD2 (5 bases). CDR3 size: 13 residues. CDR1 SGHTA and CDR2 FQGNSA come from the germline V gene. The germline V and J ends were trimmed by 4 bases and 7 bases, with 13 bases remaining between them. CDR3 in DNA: TGTGCCAGCAGCTCGGCGGGCCCGGCGACCCAGTACTTC. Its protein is CASSSAGPATQYF.

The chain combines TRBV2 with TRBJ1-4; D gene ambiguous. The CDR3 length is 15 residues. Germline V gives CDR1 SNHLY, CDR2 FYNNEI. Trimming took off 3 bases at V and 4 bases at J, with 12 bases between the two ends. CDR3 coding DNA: TGTGCCAGCAGTGAGTCTCGCGGGCTTAATGAAAAACTGTTTTTT. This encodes CASSESRGLNEKLFF.

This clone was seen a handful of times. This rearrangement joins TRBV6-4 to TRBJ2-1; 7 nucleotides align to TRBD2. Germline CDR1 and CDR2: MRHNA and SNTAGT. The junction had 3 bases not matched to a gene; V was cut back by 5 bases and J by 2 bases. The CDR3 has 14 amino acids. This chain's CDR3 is CASSPTSAYNEQFF. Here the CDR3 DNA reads TGTGCCAGCAGTCCCACTAGCGCCTACAATGAGCAGTTCTTC.

The CDR3 is CASSLLQGLTDTQYF. The CDR3 bases are TGCGCCAGCAGCTTGTTGCAGGGTCTCACAGATACGCAGTATTTT. The V gene is TRBV5-1, the J gene TRBJ2-3; a possible D gene is TRBD1 (5 bases). Trimming shortened V by 1 base and J by 2 bases, and 11 bases separated the two germline ends. Germline CDR1 reads SGHRS; CDR2 reads YFSETQ. The CDR3 runs to 15 residues.

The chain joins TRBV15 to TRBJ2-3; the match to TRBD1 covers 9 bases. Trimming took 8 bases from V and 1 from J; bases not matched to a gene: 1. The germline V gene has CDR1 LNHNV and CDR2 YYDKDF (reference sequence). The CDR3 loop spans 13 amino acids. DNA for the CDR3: TGTGCCACCCGGACAGGGGGCACAGATACGCAGTATTTT. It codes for CATRTGGTDTQYF. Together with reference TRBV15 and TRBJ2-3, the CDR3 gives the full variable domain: DAMVIQNPRYQVTQFGKPVTLSCSQTLNHNVMYWYQQKSSQAPKLLFHYYDKDFNNEADTPDNFQSRRPNTSFCFLDIRSPGLGDTAMYLCATRTGGTDTQYFGPGTRLTVL.

The CDR3 DNA reads as TGTGCCAGCAGCGCACGGGCGGTGAGGGGCTACACCTTC. As protein: CASSARAVRGYTF. The chain carries TRBV3-1 (or the pseudogene TRBV3-2) and TRBJ1-2; no reliable D call. The CDR3 has 13 residues. Germline CDR1 reads LGHDT; CDR2 reads YNNKEL (reference sequence). V was clipped by 5 bases and J by 8 bases, with 15 bases between them.

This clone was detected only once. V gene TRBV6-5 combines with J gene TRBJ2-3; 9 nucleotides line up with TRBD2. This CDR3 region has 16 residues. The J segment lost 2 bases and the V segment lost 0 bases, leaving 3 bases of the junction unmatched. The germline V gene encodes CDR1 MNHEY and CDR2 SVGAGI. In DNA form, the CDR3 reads TGTGCCAGCAGTTACTCTGGCGGGGGGGCCACAGATACGCAGTATTTT. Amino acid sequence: CASSYSGGGATDTQYF.

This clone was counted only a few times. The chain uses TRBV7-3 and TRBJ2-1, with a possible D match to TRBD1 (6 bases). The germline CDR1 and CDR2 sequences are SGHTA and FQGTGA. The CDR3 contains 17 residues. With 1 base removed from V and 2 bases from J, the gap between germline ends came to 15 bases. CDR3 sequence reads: CASSLSARTDTYNEQFF. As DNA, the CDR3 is TGTGCCAGCAGCTTAAGTGCCAGGACAGACACCTACAATGAGCAGTTCTTC.

As DNA, the CDR3 is TGCGCCAGCAGCTTGGAGGACTACACAGAGACCCAGTACTTC. Amino acids: CASSLEDYTETQYF. The chain carries TRBV5-1 and TRBJ2-5, with a weak D call TRBD2 (6 bases). Per germline, CDR1 SGHRS and CDR2 YFSETQ. The ends were cut back, 0 bases at V and 4 bases at J, with 10 bases in the middle. This CDR3 contains 14 residues.

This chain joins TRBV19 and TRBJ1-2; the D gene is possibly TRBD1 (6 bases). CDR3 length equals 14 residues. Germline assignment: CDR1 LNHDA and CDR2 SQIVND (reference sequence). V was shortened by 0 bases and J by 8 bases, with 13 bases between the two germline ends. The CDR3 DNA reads TGTGCCAGTAGTATAGATGGGGGGCGTGGCGGCTACACCTTC. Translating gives CASSIDGGRGGYTF.

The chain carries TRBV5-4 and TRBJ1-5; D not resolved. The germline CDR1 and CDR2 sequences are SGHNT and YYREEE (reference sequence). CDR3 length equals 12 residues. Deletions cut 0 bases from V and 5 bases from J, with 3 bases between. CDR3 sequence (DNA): TGTGCCAGCAGCTTGGATGATCAGCCCCAGCATTTT. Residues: CASSLDDQPQHF.

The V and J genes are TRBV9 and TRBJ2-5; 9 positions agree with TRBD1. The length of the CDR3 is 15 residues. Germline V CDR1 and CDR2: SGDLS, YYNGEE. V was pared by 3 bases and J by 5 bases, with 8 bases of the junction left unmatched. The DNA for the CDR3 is TGTGCCAGCAGCGGGCCCGGGACAGGGAGGGAGACCCAGTACTTC. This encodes CASSGPGTGRETQYF. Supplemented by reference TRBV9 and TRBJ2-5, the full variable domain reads DSGVTQTPKHLITATGQRVTLRCSPRSGDLSVYWYQQSLDQGLQFLIQYYNGEERAKGNILERFSAQQFPDLHSELNLSSLELGDSALYFCASSGPGTGRETQYFGPGTRLLVL.

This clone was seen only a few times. This chain's CDR3 is CASSLGVSNQPQHF. CDR3 DNA sequence: TGTGCCAGCAGTTTAGGGGTGAGCAATCAGCCCCAGCATTTT. The chain combines TRBV2 with TRBJ1-5; D may be TRBD1 (5 bases). There are 14 residues in the CDR3. Germline V lookup: CDR1 SNHLY, CDR2 FYNNEI. The V gene lost 5 bases and the J gene lost 1 base, with 9 bases spanning the gap.

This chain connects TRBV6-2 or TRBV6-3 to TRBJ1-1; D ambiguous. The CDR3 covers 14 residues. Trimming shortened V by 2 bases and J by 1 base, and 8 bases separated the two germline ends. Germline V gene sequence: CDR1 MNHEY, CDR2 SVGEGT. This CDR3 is CASSYRQKNTEAFF. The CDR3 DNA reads TGTGCCAGCAGTTACCGGCAAAAGAACACTGAAGCTTTCTTT.

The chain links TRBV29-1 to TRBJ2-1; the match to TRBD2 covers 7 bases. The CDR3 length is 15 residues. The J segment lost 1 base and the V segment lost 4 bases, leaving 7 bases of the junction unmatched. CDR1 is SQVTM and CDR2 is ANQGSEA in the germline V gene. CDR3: CSVGGREWSYNEQFF. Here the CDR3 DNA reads TGCAGCGTTGGTGGGCGGGAGTGGTCCTACAATGAGCAGTTCTTC.